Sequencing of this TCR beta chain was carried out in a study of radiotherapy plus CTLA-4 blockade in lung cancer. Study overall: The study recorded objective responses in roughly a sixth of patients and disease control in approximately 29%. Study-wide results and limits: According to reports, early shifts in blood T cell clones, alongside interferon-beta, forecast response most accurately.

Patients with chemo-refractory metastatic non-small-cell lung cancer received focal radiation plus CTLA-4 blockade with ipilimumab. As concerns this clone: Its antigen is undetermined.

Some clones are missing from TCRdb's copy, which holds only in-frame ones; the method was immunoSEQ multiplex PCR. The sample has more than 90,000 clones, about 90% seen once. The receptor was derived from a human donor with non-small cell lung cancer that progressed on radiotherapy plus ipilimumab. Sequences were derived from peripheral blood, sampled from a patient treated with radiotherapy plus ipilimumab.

The CDR3 DNA follows: TGCGCCAGCAGCTTGGTGGACAGCAACACTGAAGCTTTCTTT. Encoded protein: CASSLVDSNTEAFF. The gene calls are TRBV5-1 and TRBJ1-1; TRBD1 is a possible D gene (6 bases). The CDR3 spans 14 residues. Per the germline V gene, CDR1 is SGHRS and CDR2 is YFSETQ. V dropped 0 bases and J dropped 2 bases, with 8 bases sitting between them.